This T cell receptor beta chain was sequenced in a study of cytomegalovirus exposure and HLA in healthy donors. This clone was detected a few times. Antigen unknown. The PCR employed 60 Vbeta primers together with 13 Jbeta primers. This table comes from immunoSEQ multiplex PCR, and its TCRdb copy is limited to in-frame clones, with some not included. The sample lists fewer than 200,000 clones, about 71% occurring once. Germline CDR1 reads MRHNA; CDR2 reads SNTAGT. Trimming removed 2 bases at V and 2 bases at J, with 6 bases between. CDR3 length equals 13 residues. Study-wide points: A later analysis associated about 18,000 TCR beta sequences with HLA alleles at a 0.05 false discovery rate. Excluded: some indistinguishable V segments such as TRBV6-2 and TRBV6-3.

The donors were healthy bone marrow donors. The rearrangement uses TRBV6-4 and TRBJ1-2; D not certain. This receptor was obtained from a woman aged 25 to 45 in good health and CMV-seronegative. Material for sequencing was PBMCs. CDR3 in DNA: TGTGCCAGCAGTGACACGGGAAACTATGGCTACACCTTC. Translation: CASSDTGNYGYTF.